One T cell receptor beta chain is described in this entry. Its target is not known. This record belongs to a study of memory CD4+ T cells and cytomegalovirus serostatus. Whole-study findings and limits: About two fifths of the roughly 150 known CMV-associated TCRbeta sequences appeared in CD4+ memory.

The CDR3 is 16 amino acids. The germline CDR1 and CDR2 sequences are SGHTA and FQGNSA. V was clipped by 1 base and J by 3 bases, with 13 bases between them. Single viable CD3+CD4+CD8-CD45RO+ cells were sorted as the memory CD4+ T cells. Method: immunoSEQ multiplex PCR; TCRdb's copy keeps in-frame clones and lacks some. The repertoire holds under 50,000 clones, with 60% to 80% as singletons. This sequence joins TRBV7-2 and TRBJ1-5; D unclear. This clonotype originated in an adult in good health and CMV-seropositive. The source material was memory CD4+ T cells from blood. The CDR3 protein is CASSLEVAGNNQPQHF. The CDR3 nucleotides read TGTGCCAGCAGCTTAGAGGTGGCAGGAAACAATCAGCCCCAGCATTTT.